A single count supports the clone carrying this TCR beta chain. Its target is not known. At one end the junction does not follow the germline gene, possibly because of a read error. TCRdb reanalysed the PCR reads using MiXCR and keeps one entry per CDR3 protein. The table includes about 100,000 distinct CDR3 sequences, about 32% detected once. CDR1 and CDR2 from the germline V gene are MNHEY and SVGAGI. The CDR3 has 19 residues. Each library that profiled naive CD8 cells came from around 20,000 to 1,000,000 sorted cells with 10%, 30% or 50% RNA. These data belong to a study of molecular identifiers for immune sequencing clone quantification. Broader study findings: Over 97% of effector molecules, but under 1% in naive cells, were held by clones with more than 20 RNA copies.

The receptor was derived from a human donor in good health. Some libraries in this study had Jurkat cell RNA spiked in. The V call is TRBV6-5, the J call TRBJ2-1; D might be TRBD1 (6 bases). Sequences were obtained from naive CD8+ T cells from blood, with Jurkat cell RNA spiked in. Sample subset: FACS-sorted CD8+CD4-CCR7+CD45RA+ naive T cells. CDR3 region: CASSCHPPSRGSSYNEQFF. CDR3 nucleotides: TGTGCCAGCAGTTGCCATCCCCCGAGCAGGGGAAGCTCCTACAATGAACAGTTCTTC.